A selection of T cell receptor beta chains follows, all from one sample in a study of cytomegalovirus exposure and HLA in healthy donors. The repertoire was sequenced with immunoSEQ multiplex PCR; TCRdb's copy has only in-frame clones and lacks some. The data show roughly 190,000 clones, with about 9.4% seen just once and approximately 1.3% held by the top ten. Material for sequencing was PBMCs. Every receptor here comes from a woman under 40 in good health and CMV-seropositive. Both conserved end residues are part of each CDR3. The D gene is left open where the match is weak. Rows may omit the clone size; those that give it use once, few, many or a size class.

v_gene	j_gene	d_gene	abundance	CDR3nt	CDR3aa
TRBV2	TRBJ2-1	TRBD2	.	TGTGCCAGCAGTGAAAAGGTGGGAGGGTTCCACAATGAGCAGTTCTTC	CASSEKVGGFHNEQFF
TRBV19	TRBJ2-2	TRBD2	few	TGTGCCAGTAGGGGACTAGCGAACGGGGAGCTGTTTTTT	CASRGLANGELFF
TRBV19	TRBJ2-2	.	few	TGTGCCAGTAGTAAGTGGTTAGAGAACACCGGGGAGCTGTTTTTT	CASSKWLENTGELFF
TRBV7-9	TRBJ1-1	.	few	TGTGCCAGCAGCTTAGCGTCGAGGACAAGGAAAGCTTTCTTT	CASSLASRTRKAFF
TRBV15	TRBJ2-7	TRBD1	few	TGTGCCACCAGCAGAGATCCCGGGACAGGGAGCTCCTACGAGCAGTACTTC	CATSRDPGTGSSYEQYF
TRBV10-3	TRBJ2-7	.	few	TGTGCCATCAGTAGGACAGTCACCTACGAGCAGTACTTC	CAISRTVTYEQYF
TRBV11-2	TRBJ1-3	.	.	TGTGCCAGCAGCTTAGATCGGGGACAATACGGTGGAAACACCATATATTTT	CASSLDRGQYGGNTIYF
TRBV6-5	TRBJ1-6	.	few	TGTGCCAGCAGTTCCCGACAGTATAATTCACCCCTCCACTTT	CASSSRQYNSPLHF
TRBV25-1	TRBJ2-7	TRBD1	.	TGTGCCAGCAGCCCCGGGACAGGGTATTGGAAGAGCTACGAGCAGTACTTC	CASSPGTGYWKSYEQYF
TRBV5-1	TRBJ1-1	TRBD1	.	TGCGCCAGCAGGGGACAGGGTAGGGGAGCTTTCTTT	CASRGQGRGAFF
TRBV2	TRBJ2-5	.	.	TGTGCCAGCAGTGAGGGAGCGGGTGAACCAGAGACCCAGTACTTC	CASSEGAGEPETQYF
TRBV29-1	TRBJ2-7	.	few	TGCAGCGTTGGCCAGGCCTACGAGCAGTACTTC	CSVGQAYEQYF
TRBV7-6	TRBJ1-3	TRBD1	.	TGTGCCAGCAGCCCAGGGGGGAAAAGAGAGGGAGGAGGATACACCATATATTTT	CASSPGGKREGGGYTIYF
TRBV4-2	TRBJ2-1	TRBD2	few	TGTGCCAGCAGCCAAGAAGGTAGACTAGCGGGACTCTACAATGAGCAGTTCTTC	CASSQEGRLAGLYNEQFF
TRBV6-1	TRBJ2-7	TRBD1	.	TGTGCCAGCAGTGAAGCGCATAGGACAGGGGGAGTCGAGCAGTACTTC	CASSEAHRTGGVEQYF
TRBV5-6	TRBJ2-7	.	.	TGTGCCAGCAGCTGGCTCTACGAGCAGTACTTC	CASSWLYEQYF
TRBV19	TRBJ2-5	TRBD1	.	TGTGCCAGTAGTGCCCGCAGGAGGGACAGGGGGAAAGAGACCCAGTACTTC	CASSARRRDRGKETQYF
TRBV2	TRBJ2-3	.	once	TGTGCCAGCAGTGAATGGCGGGATGGCGATACGCAGTATTTT	CASSEWRDGDTQYF
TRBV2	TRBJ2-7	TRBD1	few	TGTGCCAGGAGACAGGGGGGCACCTACGAGCAGTACTTC	CARRQGGTYEQYF
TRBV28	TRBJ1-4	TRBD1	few	TGTGCCAGCAGTCCCGACAGGGCGGCAACTAATGAAAAACTGTTTTTT	CASSPDRAATNEKLFF
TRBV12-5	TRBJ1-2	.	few	TGTGCTAGTGGTTTGACCTCGGACAGAGAGTATGGCTACACCTTC	CASGLTSDREYGYTF
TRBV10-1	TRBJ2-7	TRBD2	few	TGCGCCAGCAGTCACGGACTAGCGGAGAGCTCCTACGAGCAGTACTTC	CASSHGLAESSYEQYF
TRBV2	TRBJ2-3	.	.	TGTGCCAGCAGCCGACAGGGCACAGATACGCAGTATTTT	CASSRQGTDTQYF
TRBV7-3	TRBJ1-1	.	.	TGTGCCAGCAGCTTACATAGGGGAGGGAACACTGAAGCTTTCTTT	CASSLHRGGNTEAFF
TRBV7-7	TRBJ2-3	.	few	TGTGCCAGCAGCTTAGCGCCAGGTAGCACAGATACGCAGTATTTT	CASSLAPGSTDTQYF
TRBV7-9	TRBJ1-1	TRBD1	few	TGTGCCAGCAGCCCCCAGACAGGGGAAGCTTTCTTT	CASSPQTGEAFF
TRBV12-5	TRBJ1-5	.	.	TGTGCTAGTGGTCACCGGGTGGGGCCGGGGGAGGGATATAGCAATCAGCCCCAGCATTTT	CASGHRVGPGEGYSNQPQHF
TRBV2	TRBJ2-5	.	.	TGTGCCAGCAGTCCCTCTAGCCCCCAGTACTTC	CASSPSSPQYF
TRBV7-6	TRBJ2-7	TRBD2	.	TGTGCCAGCAGCACACTAGCGGGTAACTACGAGCAGTACTTC	CASSTLAGNYEQYF
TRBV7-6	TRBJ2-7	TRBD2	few	TGTGCCAGCAGCTTAGAGAGCGGGAGTGGCGACGAGCAGTACTTC	CASSLESGSGDEQYF
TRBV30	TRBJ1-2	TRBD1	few	TGTGCCTGGAGTGTAATACGGGGACAGTCTAACTATGGCTACACCTTC	CAWSVIRGQSNYGYTF
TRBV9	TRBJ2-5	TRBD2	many	TGTGCCAGCAGCGTAGGGGCTAGCGGGCCGCAAGAGACCCAGTACTTC	CASSVGASGPQETQYF
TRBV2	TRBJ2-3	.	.	TGTGCCAGCAGGCTAGCCGGTAATACAGATACGCAGTATTTT	CASRLAGNTDTQYF
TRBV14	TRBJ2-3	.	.	TGTGCCAGCAGCCTCACCGGGACTTTCTCAGATACGCAGTATTTT	CASSLTGTFSDTQYF
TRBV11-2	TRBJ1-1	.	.	TGTGCCAGCAGCCCCGTAGGGGGAAACACTGAAGCTTTCTTT	CASSPVGGNTEAFF
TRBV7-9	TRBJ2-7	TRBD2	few	TGTGCCAGCAGCCCCTATAGCGGGTCCTCCTACGAGCAGTACTTC	CASSPYSGSSYEQYF
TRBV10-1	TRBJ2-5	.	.	TGCGCCAGCAGTGAGACAGGGTACCAAGAGACCCAGTACTTC	CASSETGYQETQYF
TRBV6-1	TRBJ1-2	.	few	TGTGCCAGCAGTGGCACAAGGGGCGATAACTATGGCTACACCTTC	CASSGTRGDNYGYTF
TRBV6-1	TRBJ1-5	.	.	TGTGCCAGCAGCACAGGGAACAATCAGCCCCAGCATTTT	CASSTGNNQPQHF
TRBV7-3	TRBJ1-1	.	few	TGTGCCAGCAGCTCTCCGGGGTCTGAAGCTTTCTTT	CASSSPGSEAFF
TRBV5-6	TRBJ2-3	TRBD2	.	TGTGCCAGCAGCTTAGGCGGGAGGTCCTCAGATACGCAGTATTTT	CASSLGGRSSDTQYF
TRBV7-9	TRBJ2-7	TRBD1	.	TGTGCCACCCAAACAGGGGCCACGTACGAGCAGTACTTC	CATQTGATYEQYF
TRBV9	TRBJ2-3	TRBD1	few	TGTGCCAGCAGCGTAGTAACAGGGGGTGTCAACACAGATACGCAGTATTTT	CASSVVTGGVNTDTQYF
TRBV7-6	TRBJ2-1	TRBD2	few	TGTGCCAGCAGCTTAAGACGGCGGGAGGGCCACGGTGAGCAGTTCTTC	CASSLRRREGHGEQFF
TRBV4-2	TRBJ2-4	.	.	TGTGCCAGCAGCGAACCAGACACATTAGCCAAAAACATTCAGTACTTC	CASSEPDTLAKNIQYF
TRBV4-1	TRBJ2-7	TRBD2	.	TGCGCCAGCAGCGACTTAGCGGGCCCCTCCTACGAGCAGTACTTC	CASSDLAGPSYEQYF
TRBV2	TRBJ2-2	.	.	TGTGCCAGCACCAGGGAGAACACCGGGGAGCTGTTTTTT	CASTRENTGELFF
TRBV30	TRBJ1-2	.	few	TGTGCAGAGAGGGAGGTAGGCGGCTATGGCTACACCTTC	CAEREVGGYGYTF
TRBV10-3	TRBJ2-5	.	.	TGTGCCATCAGTGAGTCGACGGGAGACCTGGGGGAGACCCAGTACTTC	CAISESTGDLGETQYF